Included here is one T cell receptor beta chain sequence, with context. No antigen is known for it. This record comes from a study of T cell responses to AZD1222 COVID-19 vaccine. Study-level background: Researchers grouped second doses given at about 4 or about 12 weeks into one pool. The study, taken as a whole, reports: A reported finding is that nearly half of spike-specific TCRs target unmutated variant regions.

The CDR3 is 16 residues long. Germline V CDR1 and CDR2: SGHTA, FQGNSA. V shed 1 base and J 7 bases; nucleotides not matched to a gene: 8. Repertoires were generated with immunoSEQ multiplex PCR, while TCRdb's copy carries only in-frame clones and drops some. The data contain 160,000 or so clones, 88% of them singletons. The clonotype comes from an adult in good health. This chain uses TRBV7-2 with TRBJ2-1; 9 bases agree with TRBD2. The input for sequencing was peripheral blood, taken on day 0 of AZD1222 vaccination. CDR3 nucleotide sequence: TGTGCCAGCAGCTTAGTCGGCGGGAGGGCGAGTAATGAGCAGTTCTTC. Translated: CASSLVGGRASNEQFF.